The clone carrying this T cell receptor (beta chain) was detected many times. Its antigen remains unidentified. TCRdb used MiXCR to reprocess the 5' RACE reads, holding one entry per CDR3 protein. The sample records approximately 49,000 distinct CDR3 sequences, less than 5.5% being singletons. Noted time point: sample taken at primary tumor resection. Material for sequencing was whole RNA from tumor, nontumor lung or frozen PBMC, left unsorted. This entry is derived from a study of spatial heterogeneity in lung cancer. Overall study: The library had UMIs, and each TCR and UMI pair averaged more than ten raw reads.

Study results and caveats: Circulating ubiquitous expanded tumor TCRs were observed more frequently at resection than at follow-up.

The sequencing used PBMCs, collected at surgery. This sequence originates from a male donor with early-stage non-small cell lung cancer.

The CDR3 region is CAIPGQGSYNEQFF. The CDR3 DNA follows: TGTGCCATCCCGGGACAGGGGTCCTACAATGAGCAGTTCTTC. The chain recombines TRBV7-9 with TRBJ2-1; TRBD1 agrees at 10 bases. CDR1 and CDR2 (germline): SEHNR, FQNEAQ (reference sequence). CDR3 length equals 14 residues. V lost 10 bases, J lost 1 base, and 4 bases stayed unmatched.